The 7 T cell receptor beta chains presented below share a single source sample, sequenced in a study of T-cell memory formation after mild COVID-19 (dated by TCRdb to 2020 to 2023). Libraries were constructed by 5' RACE. Sequencing was performed on an Illumina NovaSeq 6000. The public reads were quality trimmed at Q25 with fastp and then assembled into clones with MiXCR by TCRdb, keeping productive beta chains. Records with the same CDR3 protein are collapsed into one entry carrying the most frequent genes and DNA. The sample table holds around 450,000 distinct CDR3 sequences, of which 20% were seen once. The top ten constitute 7.5% to 10% of the sample. Sequencing used PBMCs or a T cell subset sorted from them (not recorded which). The receptor set was obtained from an adult woman who had mild COVID-19 (a few samples of this study predate the infection). The sample titles of this study are shuffled in the database, so cell type and time point are left out; the donor was told from shared clones.

This chain connects TRBV5-1 to TRBJ2-6; D is possibly TRBD1 (6 bases). V shed 0 bases and J shed 0 bases, with 7 bases lying between them. The CDR3 spans 16 residues. In germline, CDR1 is SGHRS, CDR2 YFSETQ. CDR3 amino acids: CASSLEGGSGANVLTF. The CDR3 DNA is TGCGCCAGCAGCTTGGAAGGGGGCTCTGGGGCCAACGTCCTGACTTTC.

The chain combines TRBV6-1 with TRBJ1-4, with D perhaps TRBD1 (5 bases). V lost 3 bases, J lost 8 bases, and 31 bases lay in between. The CDR3 is 20 residues long. The germline gives CDR1 MNHNS, CDR2 SASEGT. The CDR3 protein is CASSDDLPQFGLGEFEKLFF. The CDR3 coding sequence is TGTGCCAGCAGTGACGACCTCCCCCAGTTTGGATTAGGGGAATTCGAAAAACTGTTTTTT.

V gene TRBV7-2 combines with J gene TRBJ2-3, with D possibly matching TRBD2 (6 bases). The V gene's germline CDR1 is SGHTA and CDR2 FQGNSA. The CDR3 has 15 residues. V was cut by 2 bases and J by 4 bases, with 13 bases left in between. The CDR3 reads CASSLFWAGSDTQYF. In DNA, the CDR3 is TGTGCCAGCAGCTTATTTTGGGCGGGATCAGATACGCAGTATTTT.

This clonotype was counted only a few times. The chain employs TRBV7-9 and TRBJ2-3; D unclear. CDR1 is SEHNR and CDR2 is FQNEAQ in the germline V gene (reference sequence). Trimming stripped 11 bases from V and 6 bases from J, with 12 bases between. The CDR3 loop spans 11 amino acids. The CDR3 region has the DNA TGTGCCTCCCGATCCGGGGATACGCAGTATTTT. Its translation is CASRSGDTQYF.

The chain is built from TRBV7-2 and TRBJ2-5; the D gene could be TRBD1 or TRBD2 (5 bases each). Germline CDR1 reads SGHTA; CDR2 reads FQGNSA. Trimming pared 1 base from V and 5 bases from J, leaving 11 bases between. The CDR3 has 14 residues. In DNA, the CDR3 is TGTGCCAGCAGCTTAGGGGGGAATGAGGAGACCCAGTACTTC. It translates to CASSLGGNEETQYF. Full variable domain (rest looked up from reference TRBV7-2 and TRBJ2-5): GAGVSQSPSNKVTEKGKDVELRCDPISGHTALYWYRQSLGQGLEFLIYFQGNSAPDKSGLPSDRFSAERTGGSVSTLTIQRTQQEDSAVYLCASSLGGNEETQYFGPGTRLLVL.

This clonotype was seen many times. This rearrangement joins TRBV7-2 to TRBJ2-3; the D is unclear. Looked up from germline, CDR1 is SGHTA and CDR2 is FQGNSA. The CDR3 runs 11 residues. The V end was cut by 6 bases, the J end by 6 bases, with 7 bases between. CDR3 in amino acids: CASRSADTQYF. The DNA of the CDR3 is TGTGCCAGCAGATCGGCGGATACGCAGTATTTT.

This clonotype was seen repeatedly, ten times or more. This chain links TRBV27 with TRBJ2-7, with D possibly TRBD2 on 5 matching bases. This CDR3 comprises 15 residues. CDR1 and CDR2 from the germline V gene are MNHEY and SMNVEV (reference sequence). V lost 0 bases and J 2 bases, leaving 11 bases between the germline ends. CDR3 region: CASSLSGGQTYEQYF. The CDR3 DNA sequence: TGTGCCAGCAGTTTATCGGGCGGGCAAACCTACGAGCAGTACTTC.